These 12 T cell receptor beta chains were sequenced from one sample in a study of T cell repertoires in cytomegalovirus infection. These receptors have no known antigen. A single record per CDR3 protein comes from TCRdb applying MiXCR to the reads. The sample yields a few hundred thousand distinct CDR3 sequences, 40% seen once. The source material was cultured PBMCs, sampled from culture after CMV antigen stimulation. These receptors were taken from a human donor in good health (CMV status not recorded). Some clones in this sample may be carry-over from other donors' samples.

This clonotype was seen a handful of times. The V call is TRBV6-2 or TRBV6-3, the J call TRBJ2-7; D unresolved. Trimming shortened V by 8 bases and J by 6 bases, and 14 bases separated the two germline ends. This CDR3 contains 12 residues. Germline values: CDR1 MNHEY, CDR2 SVGEGT. The CDR3 DNA reads TGTGCCAGCGGTGACCGGGTCTTCGAGCAGTACTTC. It translates to CASGDRVFEQYF.

The chain uses TRBV7-8 and TRBJ1-5; TRBD1 aligns across 9 bases. With 1 base clipped from V and 4 bases from J, the junction kept 2 bases outside the gene matches. Germline loops: CDR1 SGHVS, CDR2 FQNEAQ. There are 15 residues in the CDR3. Here the CDR3 DNA reads TGTGCCAGCAGCTTAGGGACAGGGGAAAATCAGCCCCAGCATTTT. It encodes CASSLGTGENQPQHF.

This clonotype was observed a few times. The chain links TRBV5-4 to TRBJ2-1, with 8 bases that match TRBD2. This CDR3 comprises 19 residues. The germline CDR1 and CDR2 sequences are SGHNT and YYREEE (reference sequence). V lost 0 bases and J lost 6; bases outside the gene matches: 17. The CDR3 nucleotides are TGTGCCAGCAGCTTGGCCCCCCTATATAGCGGGGCAGGGGCCAATGAGCAGTTCTTC. Translated, it gives CASSLAPLYSGAGANEQFF.

The chain joins TRBV3-1 to TRBJ2-1; no clear D. This CDR3 comprises 16 residues. Trimming took 0 bases from V and 8 from J, leaving 17 bases between them. CDR1 and CDR2 (germline): LGHDT, YNNKEL (reference sequence). The CDR3, as DNA: TGTGCCAGCAGCCAAGATCCGGTGGGCGCTATGTATGAGCAGTTCTTC. This sequence encodes CASSQDPVGAMYEQFF.

This clonotype has at least ten counts. The chain combines TRBV7-2 with TRBJ1-2, with a possible D match to TRBD1 (6 bases). Trimming took off 1 base at V and 7 bases at J, with 13 bases between the two ends. Germline CDR1 SGHTA, CDR2 FQGNSA. This CDR3 comprises 14 residues. CDR3 amino acids: CASSLEGGFGGYTF. Written as DNA, the CDR3 is TGTGCCAGCAGCTTAGAGGGGGGCTTCGGTGGCTACACCTTC.

The V gene is TRBV7-6, the J gene TRBJ2-5; perhaps TRBD1 as D (6 bases). V lost 5 bases and J 4 bases, leaving 14 bases between the germline ends. This CDR3 comprises 14 residues. Per the germline V gene, CDR1 is SGHVS and CDR2 is FNYEAQ. CDR3: CASSPTVRGETQYF. The CDR3 DNA follows: TGTGCCAGCAGCCCTACTGTCAGGGGAGAGACCCAGTACTTC.

The chain carries TRBV7-9 and TRBJ1-5; D might be TRBD1 (5 bases). The CDR3 spans 13 residues. The V end was cut by 5 bases, the J end by 6 bases, with 11 bases between. Germline loops: CDR1 SEHNR, CDR2 FQNEAQ (reference sequence). For the CDR3, the DNA is TGTGCCAGCAGCGGGGGGAGTATTCAGCCCCAGCATTTT. This codes for CASSGGSIQPQHF. The full variable domain, in which reference TRBV7-9 and TRBJ1-5 provide the parts outside the CDR3, is DTGVSQNPRHKITKRGQNVTFRCDPISEHNRLYWYRQTLGQGPEFLTYFQNEAQLEKSRLLSDRFSAERPKGSFSTLEIQRTEQGDSAMYLCASSGGSIQPQHFGDGTRLSIL.

This clonotype was observed many times. V is TRBV7-8 and J is TRBJ2-1; 9 nucleotides line up with TRBD2. The CDR3 runs to 17 residues. Germline trimming cut 1 base from V and 0 bases from J; bases unmatched to any gene: 4. CDR1 is SGHVS, CDR2 FQNEAQ, per germline. The CDR3: CASSLGAGGSSYNEQFF. CDR3 in DNA: TGTGCCAGCAGCTTAGGGGCGGGGGGGAGCTCCTACAATGAGCAGTTCTTC.

This chain uses TRBV6-1 with TRBJ1-2; the D gene is possibly TRBD1 (5 bases). Trimming removed 0 bases at V and 8 bases at J, with 16 bases between. This CDR3 contains 15 residues. Germline V gene lookup returns CDR1 MNHNS and CDR2 SASEGT. In nucleotides, the CDR3 is TGTGCCAGCAGTGAAGCAGGACACGGATTGGGGGGCTACACCTTC. It codes for CASSEAGHGLGGYTF.

V gene TRBV7-8 combines with J gene TRBJ1-5; D remains unclear. This CDR3 region has 14 residues. Germline assignment: CDR1 SGHVS and CDR2 FQNEAQ. Trimming cost V 5 bases and J 2 bases, with 10 bases left between them. CDR3 nucleotides: TGTGCCAGCAGCCGAGGAGGCCGCAATCAGCCCCAGCATTTT. This encodes CASSRGGRNQPQHF.

V usage is TRBV7-2 and J usage is TRBJ2-7; TRBD2 might be the D (5 bases). Trimming shortened V by 6 bases and J by 4 bases, and 7 bases separated the two germline ends. CDR1 is SGHTA and CDR2 is FQGNSA in the germline V gene. This CDR3 is 11 amino acids long. For the CDR3, the DNA is TGTGCCAGCAGAGGAGGATACGAGCAGTACTTC. The encoded protein is CASRGGYEQYF.

This clonotype was seen more than once but under ten times. This chain uses TRBV7-2 with TRBJ2-5; D may be TRBD1 or TRBD2 (5 bases each). This CDR3 has 15 residues. The germline V gene encodes CDR1 SGHTA and CDR2 FQGNSA. Trimming removed 5 bases at V and 1 base at J, with 14 bases between. CDR3 DNA sequence: TGTGCCAGCAGCCACGGGGCAGAAGTCCAAGAGACCCAGTACTTC. Its translation is CASSHGAEVQETQYF. Full variable domain (outside the CDR3, taken from reference TRBV7-2 and TRBJ2-5): GAGVSQSPSNKVTEKGKDVELRCDPISGHTALYWYRQSLGQGLEFLIYFQGNSAPDKSGLPSDRFSAERTGGSVSTLTIQRTQQEDSAVYLCASSHGAEVQETQYFGPGTRLLVL.